The sequence of this TCR beta chain was determined in a study of cytomegalovirus exposure and HLA in healthy donors. The CDR3 has 16 residues. V lost 5 bases and J 6 bases, leaving 19 bases between the germline ends. Germline loops: CDR1 SEHNR, CDR2 FQNEAQ (reference sequence). The study, taken as a whole, reports: With high specificity and sensitivity, the classifier reportedly diagnosed cytomegalovirus status.

About this clone itself: Its antigen remains unknown.

A multiplex PCR was run with 60 Vbeta primers and 13 Jbeta primers. Original data processing: Unique TCR beta chains numbered approximately 76 million in a later analysis, with roughly 11 million shared. Sequencing was performed with immunoSEQ multiplex PCR; in TCRdb, only in-frame clones are kept and a portion is missing. That table is the source of V, J and clone size, and D and trimming were worked out from the DNA. The sample lists some 120,000 clones, about 74% seen once, with 5.8% in the top ten. Specimen: PBMCs. This TCR was recovered from a woman in her forties or fifties in good health and CMV-seropositive. This rearrangement joins TRBV7-9 to TRBJ1-4; no firm D call. CDR3 sequence: CASSRPGSWEHEKLFF. CDR3 nucleotides: TGTGCCAGCAGCCGACCCGGGTCCTGGGAGCATGAAAAACTGTTTTTT.